In its sample, the clone carrying this T cell receptor beta chain was seen a few times. This entry comes from a study of T cells in Graves' hyperthyroidism and ophthalmopathy. Across the whole study: Peripheral blood was taken when the disease was first diagnosed, before any treatment began.

The CDR3 has 14 amino acids. CDR1 and CDR2 from the germline V gene are MNHEY and SVGAGI. Trimming took off 5 bases at V and 12 bases at J, with 17 bases between the two ends. Researchers amplified the TCR beta CDR3 regions from RNA transcripts. Primed by the HTBI set, a first-round RT-PCR was run on the TCR CDR3. A single record per CDR3 protein comes from TCRdb applying MiXCR to the multiplex PCR reads. The sample holds about 840,000 distinct CDR3 sequences, roughly 40% seen once. Calling Graves' hyperthyroidism stable meant ophthalmopathy did not progress within 18 months. Patients were excluded for uncontrolled infection, other autoimmune disease, pregnancy or lactation.

This TCR was recovered from a man between 18 and 29 years old with Graves' hyperthyroidism. The V and J genes are TRBV6-5 and TRBJ1-6; the D gene is possibly TRBD1 (6 bases). The specimen sequenced was blood. CDR3 in amino acids: CASSGGDTFEPLHF. In DNA, the CDR3 is TGTGCCAGCAGTGGGGGGGACACCTTTGAACCCCTCCACTTT.